The entry that follows covers one T cell receptor beta chain sequence. This sample is part of a study of cytomegalovirus exposure and HLA in healthy donors. CDR1 and CDR2 (germline): GTSNPN, SVGIG (reference sequence). Trimming left V 5 bases short and J 3 bases short, with 13 bases between. This CDR3 comprises 13 residues. Sequencing was performed with immunoSEQ multiplex PCR; in TCRdb, only in-frame clones are kept and a portion is missing. Here the sample spans fewer than 200,000 clones, roughly 85% being singletons. This clonotype was obtained from a man younger than 35 in good health and CMV-seropositive. V is TRBV30 and J is TRBJ1-1, with a possible D match to TRBD1 (5 bases). Sample: PBMCs. CDR3 sequence (DNA): TGTGCCTGGTCCACAGGTGGATACACTGAAGCTTTCTTT. This translates into CAWSTGGYTEAFF. Full variable domain (outside the CDR3, taken from reference TRBV30 and TRBJ1-1): SQTIHQWPATLVQPVGSPLSLECTVEGTSNPNLYWYRQAAGRGLQLLFYSVGIGQISSEVPQNLSASRPQDRQFILSSKKLLLSDSGFYLCAWSTGGYTEAFFGQGTRLTVV.